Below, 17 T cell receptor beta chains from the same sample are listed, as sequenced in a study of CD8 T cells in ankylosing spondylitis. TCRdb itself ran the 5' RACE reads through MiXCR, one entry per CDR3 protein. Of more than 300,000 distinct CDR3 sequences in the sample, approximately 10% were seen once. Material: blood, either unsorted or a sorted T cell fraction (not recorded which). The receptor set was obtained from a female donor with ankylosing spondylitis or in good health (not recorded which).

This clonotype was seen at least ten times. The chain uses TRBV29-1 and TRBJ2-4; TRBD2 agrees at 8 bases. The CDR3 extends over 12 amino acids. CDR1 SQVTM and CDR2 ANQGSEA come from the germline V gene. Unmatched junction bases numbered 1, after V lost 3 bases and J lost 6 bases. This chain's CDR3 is CSVESGRNIQYF. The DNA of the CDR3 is TGCAGCGTTGAGAGCGGGAGAAACATTCAGTACTTC.

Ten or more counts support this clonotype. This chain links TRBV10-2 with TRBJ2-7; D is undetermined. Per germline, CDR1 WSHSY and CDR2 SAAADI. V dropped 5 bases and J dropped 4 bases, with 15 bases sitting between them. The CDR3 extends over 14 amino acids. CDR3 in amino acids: CASSHMTSGYEQYF. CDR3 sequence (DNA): TGCGCCAGCAGTCACATGACATCGGGTTACGAGCAGTACTTC.

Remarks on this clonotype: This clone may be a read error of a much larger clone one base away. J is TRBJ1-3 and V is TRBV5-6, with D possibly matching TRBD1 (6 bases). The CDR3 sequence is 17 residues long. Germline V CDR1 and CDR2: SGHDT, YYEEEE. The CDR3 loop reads CASSLGLQGYSGNTINF. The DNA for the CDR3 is TGTGCCAGCAGCTTGGGCTTACAGGGTTACTCTGGAAACACCATAAATTTT.

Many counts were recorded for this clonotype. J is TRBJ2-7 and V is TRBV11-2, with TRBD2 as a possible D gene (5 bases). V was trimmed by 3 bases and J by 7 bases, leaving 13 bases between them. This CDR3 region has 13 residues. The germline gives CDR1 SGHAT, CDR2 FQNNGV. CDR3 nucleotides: TGTGCCAGCAGCTTCAGACCTCGAGGGGAGCAGTACTTC. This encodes CASSFRPRGEQYF.

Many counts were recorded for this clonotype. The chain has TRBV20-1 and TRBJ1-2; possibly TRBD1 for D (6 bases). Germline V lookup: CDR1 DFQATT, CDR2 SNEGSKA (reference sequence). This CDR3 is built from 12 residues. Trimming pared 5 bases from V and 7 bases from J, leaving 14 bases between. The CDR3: CSAGGGSGGYTF. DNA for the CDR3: TGCAGTGCTGGAGGGGGGTCGGGTGGCTACACCTTC.

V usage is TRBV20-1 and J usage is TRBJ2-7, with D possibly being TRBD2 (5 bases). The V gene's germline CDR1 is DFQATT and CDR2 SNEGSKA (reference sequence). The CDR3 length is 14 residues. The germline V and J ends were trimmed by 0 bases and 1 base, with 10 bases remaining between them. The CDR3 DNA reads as TGCAGTGCTAGAGACCGGGGTTATTCCTACGAGCAGTACTTC. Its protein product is CSARDRGYSYEQYF.

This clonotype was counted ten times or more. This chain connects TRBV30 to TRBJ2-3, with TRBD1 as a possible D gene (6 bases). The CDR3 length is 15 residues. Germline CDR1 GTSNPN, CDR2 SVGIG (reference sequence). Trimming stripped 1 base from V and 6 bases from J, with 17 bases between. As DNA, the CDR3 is TGTGCCTGGAGTGAGACAGGCGTTTCCGTGGATACGCAGTATTTT. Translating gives CAWSETGVSVDTQYF.

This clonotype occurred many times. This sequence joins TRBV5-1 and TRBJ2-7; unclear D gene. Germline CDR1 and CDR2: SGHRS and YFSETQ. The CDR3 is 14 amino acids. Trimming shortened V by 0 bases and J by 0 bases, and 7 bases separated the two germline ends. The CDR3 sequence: CASSLEANSYEQYF. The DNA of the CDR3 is TGCGCCAGCAGCTTGGAGGCAAACTCCTACGAGCAGTACTTC.

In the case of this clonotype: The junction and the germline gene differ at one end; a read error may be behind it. CDR3 protein: CSARGAHF. Here the CDR3 DNA reads TGCAGTGCTAGGGGGGCGCATTTT. This chain joins TRBV20-1 and TRBJ2-3, with D tentatively TRBD1 (6 bases). Germline V lookup: CDR1 DFQATT, CDR2 SNEGSKA (reference sequence). The CDR3 spans 8 residues.

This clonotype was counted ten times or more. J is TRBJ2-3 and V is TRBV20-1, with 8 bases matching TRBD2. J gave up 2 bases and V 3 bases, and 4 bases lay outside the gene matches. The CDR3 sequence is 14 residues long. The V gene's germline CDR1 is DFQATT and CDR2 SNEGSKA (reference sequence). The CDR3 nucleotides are TGCAGTGCTAGTCGGGGGGGAAACACAGATACGCAGTATTTT. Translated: CSASRGGNTDTQYF.

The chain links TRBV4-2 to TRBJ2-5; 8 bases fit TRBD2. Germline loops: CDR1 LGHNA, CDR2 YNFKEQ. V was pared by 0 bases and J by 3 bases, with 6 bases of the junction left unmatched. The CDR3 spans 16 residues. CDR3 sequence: CASSQDPGLVEETQYF. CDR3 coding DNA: TGTGCCAGCAGCCAAGATCCGGGACTAGTGGAAGAGACCCAGTACTTC.

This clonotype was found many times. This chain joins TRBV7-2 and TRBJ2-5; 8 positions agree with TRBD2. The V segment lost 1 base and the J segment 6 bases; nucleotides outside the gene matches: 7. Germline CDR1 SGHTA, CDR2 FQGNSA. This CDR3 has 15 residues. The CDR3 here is CASSLDPGTSKTQYF. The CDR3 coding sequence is TGTGCCAGCAGCTTAGACCCCGGGACTAGTAAGACCCAGTACTTC.

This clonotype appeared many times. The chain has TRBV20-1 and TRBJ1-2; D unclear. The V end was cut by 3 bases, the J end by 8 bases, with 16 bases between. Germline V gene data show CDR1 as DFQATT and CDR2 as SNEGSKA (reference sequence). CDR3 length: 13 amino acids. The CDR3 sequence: CSASPDGVVGYTF. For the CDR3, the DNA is TGCAGTGCTAGCCCAGACGGGGTTGTCGGCTACACCTTC.

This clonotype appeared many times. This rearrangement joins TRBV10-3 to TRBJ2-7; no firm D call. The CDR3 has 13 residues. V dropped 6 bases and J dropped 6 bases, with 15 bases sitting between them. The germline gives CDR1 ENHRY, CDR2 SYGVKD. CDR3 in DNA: TGTGCCATCAGCATGGATGGGTCGAGCGAGCAGTACTTC. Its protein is CAISMDGSSEQYF.

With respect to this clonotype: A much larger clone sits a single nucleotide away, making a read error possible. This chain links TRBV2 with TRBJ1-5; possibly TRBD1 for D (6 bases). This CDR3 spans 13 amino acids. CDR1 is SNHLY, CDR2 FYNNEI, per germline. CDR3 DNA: TGTGTCAGCAGTGGGGGGCAGAATCAGCCCCAGCATTTT. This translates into CVSSGGQNQPQHF.

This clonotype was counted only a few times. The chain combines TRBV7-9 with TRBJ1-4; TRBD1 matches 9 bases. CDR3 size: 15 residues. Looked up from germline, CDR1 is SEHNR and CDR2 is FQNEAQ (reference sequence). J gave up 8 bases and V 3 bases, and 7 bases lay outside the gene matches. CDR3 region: CASSFADRGKEKLFF. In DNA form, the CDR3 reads TGTGCCAGCAGCTTCGCGGACAGGGGAAAGGAAAAACTGTTTTTT.

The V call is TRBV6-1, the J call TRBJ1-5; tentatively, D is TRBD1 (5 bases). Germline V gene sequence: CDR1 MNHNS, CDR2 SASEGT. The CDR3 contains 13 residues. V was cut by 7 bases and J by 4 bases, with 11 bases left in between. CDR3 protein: CASIFGGNQPQHF. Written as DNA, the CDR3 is TGTGCCAGCATCTTCGGGGGAAATCAGCCCCAGCATTTT.